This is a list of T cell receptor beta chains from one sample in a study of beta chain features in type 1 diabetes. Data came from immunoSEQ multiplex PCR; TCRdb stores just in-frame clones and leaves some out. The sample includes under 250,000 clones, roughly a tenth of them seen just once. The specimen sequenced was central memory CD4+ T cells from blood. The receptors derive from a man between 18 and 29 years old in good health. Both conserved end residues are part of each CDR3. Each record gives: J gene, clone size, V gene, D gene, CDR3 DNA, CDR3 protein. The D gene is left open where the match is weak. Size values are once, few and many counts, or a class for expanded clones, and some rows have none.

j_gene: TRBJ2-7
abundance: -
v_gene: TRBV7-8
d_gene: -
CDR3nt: TGTGCCAGCAGCTCCAGCGTATCGGGAACCGGCGACGAGCAGTACTTC
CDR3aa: CASSSSVSGTGDEQYF

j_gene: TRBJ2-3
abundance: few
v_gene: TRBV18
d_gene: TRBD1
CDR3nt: TGTGCCAGCTCACAAACAAAACCTCGCGGGACAGGGATCACAGATACGCAGTATTTT
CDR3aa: CASSQTKPRGTGITDTQYF

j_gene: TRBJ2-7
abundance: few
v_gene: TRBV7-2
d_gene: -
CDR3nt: TGTGCCAGCAGCGCGCAGGGACTGGGCGAGCAGTACTTC
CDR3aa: CASSAQGLGEQYF

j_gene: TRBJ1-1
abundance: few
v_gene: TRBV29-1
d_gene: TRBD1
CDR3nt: TGCAGCGTTTCCACCGGGACAGGTCAAGCTTTCTTT
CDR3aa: CSVSTGTGQAFF

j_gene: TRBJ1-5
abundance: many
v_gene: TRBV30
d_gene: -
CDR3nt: TGTGCCTGGAGTGCTTCGAGGGCCGCAAGCAATCAGCCCCAGCATTTT
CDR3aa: CAWSASRAASNQPQHF

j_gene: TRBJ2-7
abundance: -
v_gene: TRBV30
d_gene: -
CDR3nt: TGTGCCTGGAGTCCCTCGCCGTGGGAGAGCTCCTACGAGCAGTACTTC
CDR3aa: CAWSPSPWESSYEQYF

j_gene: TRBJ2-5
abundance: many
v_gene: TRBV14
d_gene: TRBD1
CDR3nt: TGTGCCAGCAGCCCACGACAGGGAATATGGCAAGAGACCCAGTACTTC
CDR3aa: CASSPRQGIWQETQYF

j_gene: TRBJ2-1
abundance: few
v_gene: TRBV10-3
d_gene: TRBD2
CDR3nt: TGTGCCATCAGCTCAGCGGGAGGGTACAATGAGCAGTTCTTC
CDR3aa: CAISSAGGYNEQFF

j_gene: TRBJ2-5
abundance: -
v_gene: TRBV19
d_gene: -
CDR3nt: TGTGCCAGTAGTATCCAGGGTAGCCGAGAGACCCAGTACTTC
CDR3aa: CASSIQGSRETQYF

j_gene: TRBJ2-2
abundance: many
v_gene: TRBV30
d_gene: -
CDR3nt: TGTGCCTGGAGTTGGGGCGGGGAGCTGTTTTTT
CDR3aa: CAWSWGGELFF

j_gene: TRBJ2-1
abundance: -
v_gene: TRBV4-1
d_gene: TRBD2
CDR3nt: TGCGCCAGCAGCCTACCACTAGCGCACCCGTTCTTC
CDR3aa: CASSLPLAHPFF

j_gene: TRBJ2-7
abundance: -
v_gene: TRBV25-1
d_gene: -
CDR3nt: TGTGCCAGCAGGGATCGAATAGGAGTCGAGCAGTACTTC
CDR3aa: CASRDRIGVEQYF

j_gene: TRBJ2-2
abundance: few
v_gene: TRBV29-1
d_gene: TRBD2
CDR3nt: TGCAGCGTTGAATGGGCGGGAGTGATCACCGGGGAGCTGTTTTTT
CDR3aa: CSVEWAGVITGELFF

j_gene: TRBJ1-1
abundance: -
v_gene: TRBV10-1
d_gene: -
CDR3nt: TGCGCCAGCAGTCAACAAATGAACACTGAAGCTTTCTTT
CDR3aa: CASSQQMNTEAFF

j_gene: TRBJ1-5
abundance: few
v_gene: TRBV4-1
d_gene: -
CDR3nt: TGCGCCAGCAGCCTAGGACGAGACAATCAGCCCCAGCATTTT
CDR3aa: CASSLGRDNQPQHF

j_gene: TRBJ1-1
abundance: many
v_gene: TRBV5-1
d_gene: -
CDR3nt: TGCGCCAGCAGCTTGGCCCTGGGGGCGCGAACTGAAGCTTTCTTT
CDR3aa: CASSLALGARTEAFF

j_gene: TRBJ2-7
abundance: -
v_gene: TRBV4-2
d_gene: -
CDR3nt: TGTGCCAGCAGCCCCCAGCCTGGAGAGCAGTACTTC
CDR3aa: CASSPQPGEQYF

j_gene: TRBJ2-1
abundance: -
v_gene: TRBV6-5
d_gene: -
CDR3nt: TGTGCCAGCAGTTACTCGAGCGTCAGCTCCTACAATGAGCAGTTCTTC
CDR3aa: CASSYSSVSSYNEQFF

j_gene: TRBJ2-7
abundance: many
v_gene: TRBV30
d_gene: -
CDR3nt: TGTGCCTGGAGTGTAGGCAGCTTCGGGGGACTCGAGCAGTACTTC
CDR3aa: CAWSVGSFGGLEQYF

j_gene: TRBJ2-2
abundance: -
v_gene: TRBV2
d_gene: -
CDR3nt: TGTGCCAGCAGTGACGAGGGGGCGAACACCGGGGAGCTGTTTTTT
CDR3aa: CASSDEGANTGELFF

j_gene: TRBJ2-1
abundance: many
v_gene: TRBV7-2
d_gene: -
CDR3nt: TGTGCCAGCAGCTTAGCAGGGACGGCGAGCTACAATGAGCAGTTCTTC
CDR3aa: CASSLAGTASYNEQFF

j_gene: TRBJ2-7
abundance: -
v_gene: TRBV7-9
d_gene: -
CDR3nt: TGTGCCAGCAGCTTATCGGATCTCCACGAGCAGTACTTC
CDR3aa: CASSLSDLHEQYF

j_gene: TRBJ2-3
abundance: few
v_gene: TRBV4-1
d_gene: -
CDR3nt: TGCGCCAGCGGTCCCCTTGGGAGTACTAGTACAGATACGCAGTATTTT
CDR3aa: CASGPLGSTSTDTQYF

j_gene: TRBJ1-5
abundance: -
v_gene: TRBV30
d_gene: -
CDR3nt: TGTGCCTGGACCTCAGGACAGCTCCAGGGTCAGCCCCAGCATTTT
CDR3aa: CAWTSGQLQGQPQHF

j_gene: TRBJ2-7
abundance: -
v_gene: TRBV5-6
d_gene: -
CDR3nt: TGTGCCAGCAGCTTGGCTCGCGCCTACGAGCAGTACTTC
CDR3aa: CASSLARAYEQYF

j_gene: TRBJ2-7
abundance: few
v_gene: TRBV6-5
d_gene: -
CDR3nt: TGTGCCAGCAGTTACTCGAAAGGCGGGATAATCTCCGAGCAGTACTTC
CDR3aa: CASSYSKGGIISEQYF

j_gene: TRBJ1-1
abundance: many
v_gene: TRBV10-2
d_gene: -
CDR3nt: TGCGCCAGCAGTGAGTCGTGGAACACTGAAGCTTTCTTT
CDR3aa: CASSESWNTEAFF

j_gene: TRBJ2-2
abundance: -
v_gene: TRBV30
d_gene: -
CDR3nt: TGTGCCTGGAGTGTCAACACCGGGGAGCTGTTTTTT
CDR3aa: CAWSVNTGELFF

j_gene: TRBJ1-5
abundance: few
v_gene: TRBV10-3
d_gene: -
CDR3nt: TGTGCCACCTATTCGGGGGGCAGTCAGCCCCAGCATTTT
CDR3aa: CATYSGGSQPQHF

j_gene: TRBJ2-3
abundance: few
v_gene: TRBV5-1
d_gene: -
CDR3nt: TGCGCCAGCAGCGAAGATGGGGCCCTGGATACGCAGTATTTT
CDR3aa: CASSEDGALDTQYF

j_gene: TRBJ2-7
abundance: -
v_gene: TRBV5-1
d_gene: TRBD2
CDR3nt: TGCGCCAGCAAGGTCTCACTAGCGGGAGGAGGCGACGAGCAGTACTTC
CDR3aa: CASKVSLAGGGDEQYF

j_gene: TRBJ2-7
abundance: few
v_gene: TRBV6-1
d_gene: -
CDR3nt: TGTGCCAGCAGTCTAGTAGCTGAGAAGGAGCAGTACTTC
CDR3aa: CASSLVAEKEQYF

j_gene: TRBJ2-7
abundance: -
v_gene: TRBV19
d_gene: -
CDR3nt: TGTGCCAGTAGTCGGGGGGACAGCCTCTACGAGCAGTACTTC
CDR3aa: CASSRGDSLYEQYF

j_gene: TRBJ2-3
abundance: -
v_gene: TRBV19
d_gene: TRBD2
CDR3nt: TGTGCCAGTAGTAGAATCTCTAGCGGGAGTATTTCAGATACGCAGTATTTT
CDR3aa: CASSRISSGSISDTQYF

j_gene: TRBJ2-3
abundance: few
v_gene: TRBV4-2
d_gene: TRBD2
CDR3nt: TGTGCCAGCAGCCAAGAATTTCTGAGCGGGAGTAAAACAGATACGCAGTATTTT
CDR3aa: CASSQEFLSGSKTDTQYF

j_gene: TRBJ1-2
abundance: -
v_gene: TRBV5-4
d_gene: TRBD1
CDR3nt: TGTGCCAGCAGCCGAGGACAGGGGGCGAGCTATGGCTACACCTTC
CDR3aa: CASSRGQGASYGYTF

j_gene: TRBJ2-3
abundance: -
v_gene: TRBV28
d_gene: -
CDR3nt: TGTGCCAGCAGTAGGCAGGGTTCGGCAGATACGCAGTATTTT
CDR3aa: CASSRQGSADTQYF

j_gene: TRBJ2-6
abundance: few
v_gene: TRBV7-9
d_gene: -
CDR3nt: TGTGCCAGCAGCTTAGCCTTGGCCAGCTCTGGGGCCAACGTCCTGACTTTC
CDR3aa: CASSLALASSGANVLTF

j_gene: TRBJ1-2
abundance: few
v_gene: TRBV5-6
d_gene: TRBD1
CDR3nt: TGTGCCAGCAGCCGGGGACAGGAGCACTATGGCTACACCTTC
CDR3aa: CASSRGQEHYGYTF

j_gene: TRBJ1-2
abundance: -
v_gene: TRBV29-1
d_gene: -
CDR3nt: TGCAGCGTTGAGTTTCAGGGTCACTATGGCTACACCTTC
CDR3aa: CSVEFQGHYGYTF

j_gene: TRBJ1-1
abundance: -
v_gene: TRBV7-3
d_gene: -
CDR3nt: TGTGCCAGCAGCCCTTCCTGGGACACTGAAGCTTTCTTT
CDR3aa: CASSPSWDTEAFF

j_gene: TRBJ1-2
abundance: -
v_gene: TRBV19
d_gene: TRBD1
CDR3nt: TGTGCCAGTAGTATGCCGGGACAGCCTAACTATGGCTACACCTTC
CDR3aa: CASSMPGQPNYGYTF

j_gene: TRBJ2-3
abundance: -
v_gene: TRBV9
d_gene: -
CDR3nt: TGTGCCAGCGCGGGGAGTCGGACAGATACGCAGTATTTT
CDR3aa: CASAGSRTDTQYF

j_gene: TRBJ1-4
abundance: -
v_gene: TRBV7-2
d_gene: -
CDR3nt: TGTGCCAGCAGCTCCCGGCAGGGTAATGAAAAACTGTTTTTT
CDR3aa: CASSSRQGNEKLFF

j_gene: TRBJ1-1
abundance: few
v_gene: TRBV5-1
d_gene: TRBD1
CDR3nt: TGCGCCAGCAGCGAGACGGGACAGGGTTTTGGTGAAGCTTTCTTT
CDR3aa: CASSETGQGFGEAFF

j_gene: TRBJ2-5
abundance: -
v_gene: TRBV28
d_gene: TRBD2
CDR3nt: TGTGCCAGCAGTGCGCAACTAGCGGGAGGAGAGACCCAGTACTTC
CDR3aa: CASSAQLAGGETQYF